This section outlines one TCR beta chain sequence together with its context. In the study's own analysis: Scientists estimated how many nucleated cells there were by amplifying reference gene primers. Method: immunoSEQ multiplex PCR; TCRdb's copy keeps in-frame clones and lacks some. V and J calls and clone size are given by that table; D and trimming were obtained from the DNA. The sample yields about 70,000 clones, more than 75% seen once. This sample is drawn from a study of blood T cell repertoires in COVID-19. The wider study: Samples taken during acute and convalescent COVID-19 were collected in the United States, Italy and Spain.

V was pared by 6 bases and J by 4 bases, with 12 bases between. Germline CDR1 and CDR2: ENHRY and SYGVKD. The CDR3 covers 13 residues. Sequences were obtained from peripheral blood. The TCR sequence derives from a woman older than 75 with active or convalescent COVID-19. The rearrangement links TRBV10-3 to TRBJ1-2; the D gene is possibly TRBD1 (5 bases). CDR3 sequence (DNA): TGTGCCATCAGCTCAGGGTTTAGCTATGGCTACACCTTC. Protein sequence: CAISSGFSYGYTF.